This T cell receptor beta chain was recorded in a study of OX40 agonist ivuxolimab in advanced cancers. The assay was immunoSEQ multiplex PCR, and TCRdb's table has in-frame clones only and misses some. The sample holds roughly 100,000 clones, nearly 90% seen once. In germline, CDR1 is SGHTS, CDR2 YDEGEE. Germline trimming cut 0 bases from V and 1 base from J; bases unmatched to any gene: 3. CDR3 length: 16 amino acids. This clone has just one count. Its antigen remains unknown. Regarding the study as a whole: More expanded clones were found, on average, in CD8+ than in CD4+ T cells.

The chain couples TRBV5-8 to TRBJ2-5; 10 bases agree with TRBD2. The sequence derives from an adult with an advanced solid tumor such as melanoma, head and neck, liver or kidney cancer. The material sequenced was CD4+ or CD8+ T cells sorted from blood, taken in a trial of the OX40 agonist ivuxolimab. Here the CDR3 reads CASSLGASGSQETQYF. Written as DNA, the CDR3 is TGTGCCAGCAGCTTGGGGGCTAGCGGGAGCCAAGAGACCCAGTACTTC.